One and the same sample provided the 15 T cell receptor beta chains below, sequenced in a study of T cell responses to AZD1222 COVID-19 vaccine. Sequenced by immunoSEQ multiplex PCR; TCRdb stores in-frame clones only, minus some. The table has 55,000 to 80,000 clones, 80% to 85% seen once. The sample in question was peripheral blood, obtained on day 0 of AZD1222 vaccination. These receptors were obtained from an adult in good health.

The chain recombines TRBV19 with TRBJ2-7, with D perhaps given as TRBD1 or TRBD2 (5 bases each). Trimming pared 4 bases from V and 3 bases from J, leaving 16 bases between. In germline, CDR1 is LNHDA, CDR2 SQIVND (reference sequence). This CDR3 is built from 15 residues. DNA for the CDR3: TGTGCCAGTAGTAAGCAGAGAACAGGAGGCTACGAGCAGTACTTC. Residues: CASSKQRTGGYEQYF. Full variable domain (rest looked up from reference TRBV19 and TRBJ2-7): DGGITQSPKYLFRKEGQNVTLSCEQNLNHDAMYWYRQDPGQGLRLIYYSQIVNDFQKGDIAEGYSVSREKKESFPLTVTSAQKNPTAFYLCASSKQRTGGYEQYFGPGTRLTVT.

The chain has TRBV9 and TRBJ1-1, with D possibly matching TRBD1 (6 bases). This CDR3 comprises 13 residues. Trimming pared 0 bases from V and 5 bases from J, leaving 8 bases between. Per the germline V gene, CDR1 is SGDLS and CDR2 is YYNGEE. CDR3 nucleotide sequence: TGTGCCAGCAGCGTAGGCAGGGGTACTGAAGCTTTCTTT. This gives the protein CASSVGRGTEAFF.

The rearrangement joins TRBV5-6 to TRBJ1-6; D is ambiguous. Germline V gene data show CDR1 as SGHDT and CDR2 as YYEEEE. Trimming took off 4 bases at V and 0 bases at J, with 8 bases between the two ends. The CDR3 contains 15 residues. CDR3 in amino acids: CASSRGSSYNSPLHF. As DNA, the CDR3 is TGTGCCAGCAGCCGGGGTAGCTCCTATAATTCACCCCTCCACTTT.

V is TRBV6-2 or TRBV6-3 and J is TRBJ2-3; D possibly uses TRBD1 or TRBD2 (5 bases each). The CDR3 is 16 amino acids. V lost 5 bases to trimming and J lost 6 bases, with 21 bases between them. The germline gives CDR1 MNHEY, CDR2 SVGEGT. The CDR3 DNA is TGTGCCAGCAGTCGAATTCGGGACCCAAAGGGGGATACGCAGTATTTT. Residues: CASSRIRDPKGDTQYF.

The CDR3 is CASSQAGQGGGTEAFF. The CDR3, as DNA: TGTGCCAGCAGCCAAGCCGGACAGGGCGGGGGCACTGAAGCTTTCTTT. This sequence joins TRBV14 and TRBJ1-1; TRBD1 agrees at 8 bases. V shed 1 base, J shed 4 bases, and the junction held 8 bases outside the gene matches. CDR3 length: 16 residues. The germline V gene encodes CDR1 SGHDN and CDR2 FVKESK.

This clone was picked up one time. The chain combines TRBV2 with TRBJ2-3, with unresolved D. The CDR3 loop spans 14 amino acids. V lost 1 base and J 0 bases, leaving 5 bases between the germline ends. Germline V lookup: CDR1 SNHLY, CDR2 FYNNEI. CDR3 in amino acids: CASSEGLSTDTQYF. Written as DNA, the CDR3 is TGTGCCAGCAGTGAAGGCCTCAGCACAGATACGCAGTATTTT.

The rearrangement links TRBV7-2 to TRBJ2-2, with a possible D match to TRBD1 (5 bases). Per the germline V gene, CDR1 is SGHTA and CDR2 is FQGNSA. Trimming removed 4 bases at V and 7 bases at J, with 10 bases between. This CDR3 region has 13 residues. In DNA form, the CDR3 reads TGTGCCAGCAGCTCCCAGGGTAACGGGGAGCTGTTTTTT. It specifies CASSSQGNGELFF.

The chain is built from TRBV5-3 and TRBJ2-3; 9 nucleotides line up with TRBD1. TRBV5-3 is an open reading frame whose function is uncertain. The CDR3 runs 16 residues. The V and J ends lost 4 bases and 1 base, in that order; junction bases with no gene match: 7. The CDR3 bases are TGTGCCAGAAGCCCGTACCGGGACAGGGGCACAGATACGCAGTATTTT. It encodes CARSPYRDRGTDTQYF.

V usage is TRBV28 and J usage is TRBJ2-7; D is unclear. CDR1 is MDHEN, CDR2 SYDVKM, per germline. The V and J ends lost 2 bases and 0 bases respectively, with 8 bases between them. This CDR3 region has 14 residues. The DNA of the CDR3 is TGTGCCAGCAGTTTAGAACCCACCTCCTACGAGCAGTACTTC. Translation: CASSLEPTSYEQYF.

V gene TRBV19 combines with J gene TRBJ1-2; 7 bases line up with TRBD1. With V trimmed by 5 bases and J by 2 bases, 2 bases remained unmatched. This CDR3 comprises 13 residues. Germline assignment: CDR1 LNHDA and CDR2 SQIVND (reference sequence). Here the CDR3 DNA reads TGTGCCAGTAGTGACAGGGAAAACTATGGCTACACCTTC. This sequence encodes CASSDRENYGYTF.

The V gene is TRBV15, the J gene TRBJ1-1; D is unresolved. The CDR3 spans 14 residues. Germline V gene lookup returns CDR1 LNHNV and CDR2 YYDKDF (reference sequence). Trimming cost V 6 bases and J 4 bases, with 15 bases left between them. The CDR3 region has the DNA TGTGCCACCAGGAGGCGAGGGCTCGGCACTGAAGCTTTCTTT. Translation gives CATRRRGLGTEAFF.

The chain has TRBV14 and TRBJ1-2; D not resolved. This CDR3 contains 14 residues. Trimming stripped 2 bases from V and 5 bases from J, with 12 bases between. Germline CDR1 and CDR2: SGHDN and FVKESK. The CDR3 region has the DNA TGTGCCAGCAGCCAAAGGCGGATGACTTATGGCTACACCTTC. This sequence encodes CASSQRRMTYGYTF.

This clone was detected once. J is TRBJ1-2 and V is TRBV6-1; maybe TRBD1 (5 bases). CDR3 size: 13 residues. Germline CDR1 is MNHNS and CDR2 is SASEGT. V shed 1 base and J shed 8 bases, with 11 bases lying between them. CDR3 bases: TGTGCCAGCAGTGAAGTGGGGACGAGGGGCTACACCTTC. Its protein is CASSEVGTRGYTF.

The DNA of the CDR3 is TGTGCCAGCAGTGAATCAGGCGGGACCTCCTACGAGCAGTACTTC. Its protein product is CASSESGGTSYEQYF. The chain uses TRBV2 and TRBJ2-7; possibly TRBD2 for D (6 bases). Germline V gives CDR1 SNHLY, CDR2 FYNNEI. This CDR3 region has 15 residues. Trimming cost V 2 bases and J 0 bases, with 11 bases left between them.

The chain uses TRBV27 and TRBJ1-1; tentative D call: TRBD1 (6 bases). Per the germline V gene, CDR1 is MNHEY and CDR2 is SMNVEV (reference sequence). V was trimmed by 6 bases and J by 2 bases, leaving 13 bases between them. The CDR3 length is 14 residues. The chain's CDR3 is CASRVQGSNTEAFF. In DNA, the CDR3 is TGTGCCAGCAGAGTACAGGGTTCTAACACTGAAGCTTTCTTT.